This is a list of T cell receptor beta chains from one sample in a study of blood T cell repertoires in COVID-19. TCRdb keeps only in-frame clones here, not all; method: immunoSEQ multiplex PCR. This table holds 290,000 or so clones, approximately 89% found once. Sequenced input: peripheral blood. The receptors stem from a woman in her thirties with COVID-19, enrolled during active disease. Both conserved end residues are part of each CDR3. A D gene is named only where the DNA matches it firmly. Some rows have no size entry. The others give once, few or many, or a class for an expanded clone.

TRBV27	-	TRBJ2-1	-	TGTGCCAGCAGTCAGGACACAGGGTTCAATGAGCAGTTCTTC	CASSQDTGFNEQFF
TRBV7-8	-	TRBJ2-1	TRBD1	TGTGCCAGCAGCTTAATCATAAGGGACAGGGTTCTGAATGAGCAGTTCTTC	CASSLIIRDRVLNEQFF
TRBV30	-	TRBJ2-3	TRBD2	TGTGCCTGGAGTGAGGGACTAGCGGGAGTAGCAGATACGCAGTATTTT	CAWSEGLAGVADTQYF
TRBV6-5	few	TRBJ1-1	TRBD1	TGTGCCAGCAGGCTCCGGACAGGGACCACTGAAGCTTTCTTT	CASRLRTGTTEAFF
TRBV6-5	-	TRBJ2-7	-	TGTGCCAGCAGCCGAATGGGGAGCTACGAGGAGCAGTACTTC	CASSRMGSYEEQYF
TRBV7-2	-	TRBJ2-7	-	TGTGCCAGCAGCTCGCAGGGAGGCGAGCAGTACTTC	CASSSQGGEQYF
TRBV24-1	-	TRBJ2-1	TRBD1	TGTGCCACCAGTGACTCCGGCCCGACAGGGGCGAACAATGAGCAGTTCTTC	CATSDSGPTGANNEQFF
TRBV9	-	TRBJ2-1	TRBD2	TGTGCCAGCAGCGTTAGCGGGAGGGCTTGGAATGAGCAGTTCTTC	CASSVSGRAWNEQFF
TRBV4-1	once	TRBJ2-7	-	TGCGCCAGCTCCCGGGACACCTCCTACGAGCAGTACTTC	CASSRDTSYEQYF
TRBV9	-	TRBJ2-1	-	TGTGCCAGCAGCGTAGAAGGGGGTTCGTCTTCGCAGTTCTTC	CASSVEGGSSSQFF
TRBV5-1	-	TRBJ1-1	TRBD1	TGCGCCAGCAGCTCTCAGGGGGGAACTGAAGCTTTCTTT	CASSSQGGTEAFF
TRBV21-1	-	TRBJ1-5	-	TGTGCCAGCAGCAAAGGTCAACAGTTTGGGCAGCCCCAGCATTTT	CASSKGQQFGQPQHF
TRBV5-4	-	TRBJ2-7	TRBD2	TGTGCCAGCAGCGCGGGGGGTAGCGGGGGAAAACCCTACGAGCAGTACTTC	CASSAGGSGGKPYEQYF
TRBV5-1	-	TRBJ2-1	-	TGCGCCAGCAGCATAGACGGGAGCCAGGGTGAGCAGTTCTTC	CASSIDGSQGEQFF
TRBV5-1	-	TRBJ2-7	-	TGCGCCAGCAGCTTGGCAGGGTCCTACGAGCAGTACTTC	CASSLAGSYEQYF
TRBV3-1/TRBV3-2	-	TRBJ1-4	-	TGTGCCAGCAGCCAAGTGCAGATTGCAACTAATGAAAAACTGTTTTTT	CASSQVQIATNEKLFF
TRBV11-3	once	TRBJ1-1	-	TGTGCCAGCAGCTTAGGAGGGGGGAACACTGAAGCTTTCTTT	CASSLGGGNTEAFF
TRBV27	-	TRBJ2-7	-	TGTGCCAGCAGCGACAGGAGCTCCTACGAGCAGTACTTC	CASSDRSSYEQYF
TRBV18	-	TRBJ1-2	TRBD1	TGTGCCAGCTCCCCGATTACAGGGGAGGGCTACACCTTC	CASSPITGEGYTF
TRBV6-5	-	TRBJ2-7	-	TGTGCCAGCAGACCCTCCGGGAATAACGAGCAGTACTTC	CASRPSGNNEQYF
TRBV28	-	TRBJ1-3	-	TGTGCCAGCCGTGAACAGGGTCTCTCTGGAAACACCATATATTTT	CASREQGLSGNTIYF
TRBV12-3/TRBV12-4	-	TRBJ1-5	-	TGTGCCAGCAGTCGTCCCGGCAATCAGCCCCAGCATTTT	CASSRPGNQPQHF
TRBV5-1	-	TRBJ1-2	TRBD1	TGCGCCAGCAGCGTTACAGGGGGCGTCCCTTATGGCTACACCTTC	CASSVTGGVPYGYTF
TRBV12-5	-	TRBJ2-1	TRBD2	TGTGCTAGTGGGAAAGGGACTAGCGGTTACTACAATGAGCAGTTCTTC	CASGKGTSGYYNEQFF
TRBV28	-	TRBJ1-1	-	TGTGCCAGCAGTTTCAGGGGAAAGTATGTAGAGGGGGACACTGAAGCTTTCTTT	CASSFRGKYVEGDTEAFF
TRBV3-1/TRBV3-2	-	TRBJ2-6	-	TGTGCCAGCAGCGCAGGGGCTGGGGCCAACGTCCTGACTTTC	CASSAGAGANVLTF
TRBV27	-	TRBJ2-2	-	TGTGCCAGCAGTTTCCAGACAGGGAACACCGGGGAGCTGTTTTTT	CASSFQTGNTGELFF